These T cell receptor beta chains were read from a single sample in a study of blood T cells in healthy people across ages. Each CDR3 protein gets one entry after TCRdb re-called the 5' RACE reads with MiXCR. The data hold 1.5 million to 2 million distinct CDR3 sequences, with about 28% observed a single time. Material for sequencing was blood. All receptors derive from a woman younger than 45 in good health. The CDR3 runs from the conserved cysteine through the conserved F or W. Fields, in order: D gene, J gene, V gene, clone size, CDR3 DNA, CDR3 protein. The D gene is left open where the match is weak. Part of the rows lack a size; the others show once, few, many or a class for expanded clones.

D: -; J: TRBJ2-2; V: TRBV5-1; size: -; DNA: TGCGCCAGCAGCTACTTCGACTCCTCGAACACCGGGGAGCTGTTTTTT; CDR3: CASSYFDSSNTGELFF
D: -; J: TRBJ2-3; V: TRBV12-5; size: -; DNA: TGTGCTAGTGGTCAGGACGGATCCACAGATACGCAGTATTTT; CDR3: CASGQDGSTDTQYF
D: -; J: TRBJ2-4; V: TRBV11-2; size: -; DNA: TGTGCCAGCAGCGCACCCCGGGACCAATACAATGAGCAGTACTTC; CDR3: CASSAPRDQYNEQYF
D: TRBD2; J: TRBJ2-4; V: TRBV6-1; size: many; DNA: TGTGCCAGCAGTGGGGCGGGGGGGACGTCGGACATTCAGTACTTC; CDR3: CASSGAGGTSDIQYF
D: -; J: TRBJ2-4; V: TRBV5-5; size: few; DNA: TGTGCCAGCAGCTTGGATTGGGGCTGGGGAAACATTCAGTACTTC; CDR3: CASSLDWGWGNIQYF
D: TRBD2; J: TRBJ2-3; V: TRBV28; size: many; DNA: TGTGCCAGCAGTCATTCCGGGCTAGCGGGGGCCCGGGGAGATACGCAGTATTTT; CDR3: CASSHSGLAGARGDTQYF
D: -; J: TRBJ2-3; V: TRBV20-1; size: few; DNA: TGCAGTGCTCTCTCTCCGTTGCGGGAATTAGATACGCAGTATTTT; CDR3: CSALSPLRELDTQYF
D: TRBD1; J: TRBJ1-6; V: TRBV7-9; size: -; DNA: TGTGCCAGCAGCTTTACGGTAACAGGGGTCTATAATTCACCCCTCCACTTT; CDR3: CASSFTVTGVYNSPLHF
D: -; J: TRBJ1-1; V: TRBV5-1; size: few; DNA: TGCGCCAGCATGTGGACAGTGAACACTGAAGCTTTCTTT; CDR3: CASMWTVNTEAFF
D: TRBD2; J: TRBJ2-2; V: TRBV6-5; size: few; DNA: TGTGCCAGCAGCCTAGCGGGGTACGGGACCGGGGAGCTGTTTTTT; CDR3: CASSLAGYGTGELFF
D: TRBD2; J: TRBJ2-1; V: TRBV6-1; size: few; DNA: TGTGCCAGCAGTGGACTAGCGGGGGGGGCCCGGAATGAGCAGTTCTTC; CDR3: CASSGLAGGARNEQFF
D: -; J: TRBJ1-5; V: TRBV9; size: -; DNA: TGTCCCAGCAGCGTAAGAGAGTCCTATAGCAATCAGCCCCAGCATTTT; CDR3: CPSSVRESYSNQPQHF
D: TRBD2; J: TRBJ2-1; V: TRBV12-5; size: few; DNA: TGTGCTAGTGGTCGGACTAGCAGTGAGCAGTTCTTC; CDR3: CASGRTSSEQFF
D: TRBD1; J: TRBJ1-1; V: TRBV12-3/TRBV12-4; size: -; DNA: TGTGCCAGCAGAACCAGGGGGCTCGGCACTGAAGCTTTCTTT; CDR3: CASRTRGLGTEAFF
D: TRBD1; J: TRBJ1-5; V: TRBV4-2; size: few; DNA: TGTGCCAGCAGCCATACCACAGGGGGCCATCAGCCCCAGCATTTT; CDR3: CASSHTTGGHQPQHF
D: -; J: TRBJ2-7; V: TRBV5-1; size: many; DNA: TGCGCCAGCAGCCTAGACGGTCAAACCTCCTACGAGCAGTACTTC; CDR3: CASSLDGQTSYEQYF
D: TRBD1; J: TRBJ1-2; V: TRBV7-9; size: -; DNA: TGTACCAGCAGCCCACAGGGGGAAGGCTACACCTTC; CDR3: CTSSPQGEGYTF
D: -; J: TRBJ1-1; V: TRBV11-2; size: few; DNA: TGTGCCAGCAGCCCGCGTCAACGGGGGAGGAACACTGAAGCTTTCTTT; CDR3: CASSPRQRGRNTEAFF
D: -; J: TRBJ2-3; V: TRBV18; size: -; DNA: TGTGCCAGCTCACCATTACCGGGAGCTGGGGCCACAGATACGCAGTATTTT; CDR3: CASSPLPGAGATDTQYF
D: TRBD1; J: TRBJ2-1; V: TRBV11-2; size: few; DNA: TGTGCCAGCAGCTTCACCGGGACAGCGTTCGACAATGAACAGTTCTTC; CDR3: CASSFTGTAFDNEQFF
D: TRBD1; J: TRBJ1-1; V: TRBV27; size: -; DNA: TGTGCCGCTTGGAGGGACAGCACCAACACTGAAGCTTTCTTT; CDR3: CAAWRDSTNTEAFF
D: -; J: TRBJ2-5; V: TRBV12-3/TRBV12-4; size: -; DNA: TGTGCCAGCAGTTTTAGTAGGCTAGTTGGGAAGACCCAGTACTTC; CDR3: CASSFSRLVGKTQYF